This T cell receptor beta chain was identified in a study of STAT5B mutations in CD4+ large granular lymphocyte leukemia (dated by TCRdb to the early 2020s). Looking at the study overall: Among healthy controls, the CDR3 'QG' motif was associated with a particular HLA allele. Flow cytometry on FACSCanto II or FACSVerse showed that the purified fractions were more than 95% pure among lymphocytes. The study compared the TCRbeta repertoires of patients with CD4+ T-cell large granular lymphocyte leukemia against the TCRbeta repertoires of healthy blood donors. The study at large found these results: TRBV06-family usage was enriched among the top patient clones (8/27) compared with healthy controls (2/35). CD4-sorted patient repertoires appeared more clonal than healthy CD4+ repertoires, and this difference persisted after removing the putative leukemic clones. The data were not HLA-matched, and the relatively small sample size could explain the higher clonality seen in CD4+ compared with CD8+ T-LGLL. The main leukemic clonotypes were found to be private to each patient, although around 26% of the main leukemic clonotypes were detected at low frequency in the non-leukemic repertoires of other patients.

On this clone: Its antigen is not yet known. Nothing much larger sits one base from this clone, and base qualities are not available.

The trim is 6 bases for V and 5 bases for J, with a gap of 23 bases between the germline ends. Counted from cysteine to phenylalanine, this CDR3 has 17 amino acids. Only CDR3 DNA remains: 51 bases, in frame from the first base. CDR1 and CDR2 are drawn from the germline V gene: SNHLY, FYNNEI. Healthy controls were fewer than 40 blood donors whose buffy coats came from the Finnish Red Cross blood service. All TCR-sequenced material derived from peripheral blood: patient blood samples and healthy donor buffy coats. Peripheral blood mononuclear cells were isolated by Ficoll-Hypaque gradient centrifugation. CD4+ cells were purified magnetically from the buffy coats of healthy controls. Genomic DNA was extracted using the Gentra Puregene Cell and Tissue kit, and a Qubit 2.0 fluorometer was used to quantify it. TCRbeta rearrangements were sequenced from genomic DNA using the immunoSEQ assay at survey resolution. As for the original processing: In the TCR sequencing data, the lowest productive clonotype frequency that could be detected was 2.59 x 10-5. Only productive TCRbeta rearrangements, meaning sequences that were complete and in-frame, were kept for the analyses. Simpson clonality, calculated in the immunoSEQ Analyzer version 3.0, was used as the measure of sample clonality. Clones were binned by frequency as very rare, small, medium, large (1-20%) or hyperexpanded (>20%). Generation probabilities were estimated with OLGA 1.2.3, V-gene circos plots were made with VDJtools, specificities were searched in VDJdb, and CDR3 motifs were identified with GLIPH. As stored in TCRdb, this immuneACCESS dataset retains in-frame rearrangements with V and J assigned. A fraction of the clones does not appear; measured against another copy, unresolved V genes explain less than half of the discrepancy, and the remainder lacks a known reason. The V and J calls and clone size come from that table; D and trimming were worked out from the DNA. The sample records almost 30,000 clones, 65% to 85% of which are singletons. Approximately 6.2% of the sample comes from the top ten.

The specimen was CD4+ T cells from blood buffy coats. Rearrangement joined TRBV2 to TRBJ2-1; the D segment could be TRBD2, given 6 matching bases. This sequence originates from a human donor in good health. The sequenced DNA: TGTGCCAGCAGCCCAGCGATTAGGGGTGGAGGGAACAATGAGCAGTTCTTC. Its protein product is CASSPAIRGGGNNEQFF. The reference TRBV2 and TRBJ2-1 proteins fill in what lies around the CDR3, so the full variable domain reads EPEVTQTPSHQVTQMGQEVILRCVPISNHLYFYWYRQILGQKVEFLVSFYNNEISEKSEIFDDQFSVERPDGSNFTLKIRSTKLEDSAMYFCASSPAIRGGGNNEQFFGPGTRLTVL.